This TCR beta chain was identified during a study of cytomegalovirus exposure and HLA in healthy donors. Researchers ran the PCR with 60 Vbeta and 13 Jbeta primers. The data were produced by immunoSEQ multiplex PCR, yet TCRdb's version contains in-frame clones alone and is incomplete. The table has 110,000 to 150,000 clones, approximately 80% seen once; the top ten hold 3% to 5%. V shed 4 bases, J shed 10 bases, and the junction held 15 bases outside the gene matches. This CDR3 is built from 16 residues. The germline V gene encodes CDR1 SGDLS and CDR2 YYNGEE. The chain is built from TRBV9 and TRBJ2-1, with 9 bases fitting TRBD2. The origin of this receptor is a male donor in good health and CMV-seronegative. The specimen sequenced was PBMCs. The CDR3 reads CASSLGLSGRTGEQFF. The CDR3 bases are TGTGCCAGCAGCCTAGGGCTTAGCGGGAGAACTGGGGAGCAGTTCTTC.